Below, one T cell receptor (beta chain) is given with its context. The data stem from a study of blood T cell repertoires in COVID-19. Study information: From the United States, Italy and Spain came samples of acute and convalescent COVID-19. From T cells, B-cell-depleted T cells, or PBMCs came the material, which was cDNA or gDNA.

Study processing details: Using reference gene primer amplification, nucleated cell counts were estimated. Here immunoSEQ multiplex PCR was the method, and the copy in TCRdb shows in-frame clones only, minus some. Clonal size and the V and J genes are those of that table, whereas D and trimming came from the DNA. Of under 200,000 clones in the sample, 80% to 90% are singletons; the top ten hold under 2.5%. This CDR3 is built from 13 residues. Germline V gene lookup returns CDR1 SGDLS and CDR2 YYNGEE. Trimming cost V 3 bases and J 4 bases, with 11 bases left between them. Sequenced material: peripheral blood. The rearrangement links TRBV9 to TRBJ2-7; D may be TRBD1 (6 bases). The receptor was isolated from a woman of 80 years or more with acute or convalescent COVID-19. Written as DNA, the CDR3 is TGTGCCAGCAGCGCACAGGGATTTTACGAGCAGTACTTC. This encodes CASSAQGFYEQYF.